A single sample is the source of the 9 T cell receptor beta chains below, sequenced in a study of control samples from healthy donors and cancer patients. Clones were read by immunoSEQ multiplex PCR, and TCRdb kept only the in-frame ones, dropping some. The sample yields approximately 100,000 clones, 85% seen once. Sequences were obtained from blood. These receptors all stem from a woman aged 40-49 years in good health.

CDR3 nucleotides: TGTGCCAGCAGCCCTGACAGGAGTTCCTACAATGAGCAGTTCTTC. It is translated as CASSPDRSSYNEQFF. The V gene is TRBV7-7, the J gene TRBJ2-1; a weak D match, TRBD1 (6 bases). The CDR3 totals 15 residues. V lost 5 bases and J 1 base, leaving 12 bases between the germline ends. The germline V gene has CDR1 SSHAT and CDR2 FNYEAQ (reference sequence).

The chain employs TRBV18 and TRBJ2-3; 8 bases line up with TRBD1. CDR3 length equals 15 residues. V gave up 3 bases and J gave up 1 base; unmatched junction bases: 3. CDR1 KGHSH and CDR2 LQKENI come from the germline V gene. The CDR3 DNA reads TGTGCCAGCTCACCTCCGGGACAGGGCACAGATACGCAGTATTTT. Its translation is CASSPPGQGTDTQYF.

V and J are TRBV3-1 (or the pseudogene TRBV3-2) and TRBJ1-2; TRBD1 matches 8 bases. CDR1 is LGHDT and CDR2 is YNNKEL in the germline V gene (reference sequence). The CDR3 is made up of 14 amino acids. The ends lost 5 bases at V and 4 bases at J; junction bases unmatched: 6. The DNA of the CDR3 is TGTGCCAGCAGCGACAGGGGACAACCCTATGGCTACACCTTC. This gives the protein CASSDRGQPYGYTF.

The chain couples TRBV30 to TRBJ1-1; 7 nucleotides match TRBD1. This CDR3 region has 15 residues. CDR1 GTSNPN and CDR2 SVGIG come from the germline V gene (reference sequence). Losses at the gene ends were 4 bases for V and 0 bases for J; bases not matched to a gene: 8. The CDR3, as DNA: TGTGCCTGGACCAGAGGGGGCACAATGAACACTGAAGCTTTCTTT. Translation: CAWTRGGTMNTEAFF.

This chain uses TRBV19 with TRBJ1-1; D might be TRBD1 (5 bases). V was cut by 3 bases and J by 1 base, with 18 bases left in between. Per germline, CDR1 LNHDA and CDR2 SQIVND (reference sequence). This CDR3 has 17 amino acids. CDR3 nucleotide sequence: TGTGCCAGTAGTATTCGTTGGGGTCTGGGACCGAACACTGAAGCTTTCTTT. This sequence encodes CASSIRWGLGPNTEAFF.

V usage is TRBV5-4 and J usage is TRBJ1-1; TRBD1 aligns across 11 bases. This CDR3 region has 16 residues. Germline lookup yields CDR1 SGHNT and CDR2 YYREEE (reference sequence). V was pared by 0 bases and J by 5 bases, with 6 bases of the junction left unmatched. In DNA form, the CDR3 reads TGTGCCAGCAGCTTGGGTCCAGGGACAGGGGGAACTGAAGCTTTCTTT. Translated, it gives CASSLGPGTGGTEAFF.

The chain combines TRBV5-4 with TRBJ2-1; TRBD1 agrees at 9 bases. CDR3 length: 15 residues. Germline loops: CDR1 SGHNT, CDR2 YYREEE (reference sequence). V lost 5 bases to trimming and J lost 4 bases; unmatched junction nucleotides: 7. CDR3 region: CASRPGQGIYNEQFF. The CDR3 DNA is TGTGCCAGCAGGCCTGGACAGGGGATATACAATGAGCAGTTCTTC.

The CDR3 DNA sequence: TGTGCCAGCAGCCCCGGATGGGGTAAGGGATTGTACGAGCAGTACTTC. Translated: CASSPGWGKGLYEQYF. The chain is built from TRBV3-1 (or the pseudogene TRBV3-2) and TRBJ2-7, with no clear D. Germline CDR1 LGHDT, CDR2 YNNKEL (reference sequence). CDR3 length equals 16 residues. Trimming stripped 4 bases from V and 4 bases from J, with 20 bases between.

The rearrangement uses TRBV5-6 and TRBJ1-1; D call uncertain. The CDR3 length is 13 residues. The germline V gene encodes CDR1 SGHDT and CDR2 YYEEEE. The V end lost 0 bases, the J end lost 6 bases, and 9 bases lay between the germline ends. In DNA form, the CDR3 reads TGTGCCAGCAGCTTGGTTCAGGATCCTGAAGCTTTCTTT. Translating it yields CASSLVQDPEAFF.